This is a list of T cell receptor beta chains from one sample in a study of T-cell reconstitution after alpha-beta-depleted transplantation in children. MiXCR was run by TCRdb on the PCR reads, yielding one entry per CDR3 protein. This sample has approximately 290,000 distinct CDR3 sequences, with around a tenth found just once. The input for sequencing was peripheral blood, taken 180 days after TCRalphabeta/CD19-depleted stem cell transplant. The receptor source for this set is a male patient under 10 years old who had a stem cell transplant for chronic granulomatous disease, so the T cells may come from the graft donor. CDR3s include the opening cysteine and the closing phenylalanine or tryptophan. D genes are given only for firm matches. Clone size is shown for a subset of rows, as once, few, many or a class of expanded clone.

DNA	CDR3	size	V	length	J	D
TGTGCCAGCATTCGGGACTCCAGGAGCACTGAAGCTTTCTTT	CASIRDSRSTEAFF	many	TRBV6-1	14	TRBJ1-1	.
TGTGCCAGCTCACCGAAACAGGCCCGGGGTGAAAAACTGTTTTTT	CASSPKQARGEKLFF	many	TRBV18	15	TRBJ1-4	.
TGTGCCAGCCTCCGGGACAGGGAGCGTGACACCATATATTTT	CASLRDRERDTIYF	many	TRBV12-3/TRBV12-4	14	TRBJ1-3	TRBD1
TGTGCCAGCAGCCCCTCCGGGACTTCAGATACGCAGTATTTT	CASSPSGTSDTQYF	many	TRBV5-5	14	TRBJ2-3	.
TGTGCCAGCAGCCGGGAATTCCTACCTTTTGACGAGCAGTACTTC	CASSREFLPFDEQYF	few	TRBV14	15	TRBJ2-7	.
TGTGCCAGCAGCTCGACAGACAATGAGCAGTTCTTC	CASSSTDNEQFF	many	TRBV11-2	12	TRBJ2-1	.
TGTGCCAGCAGTTTTCTTGGCTTCGAGCAGTACTTC	CASSFLGFEQYF	many	TRBV27	12	TRBJ2-7	.
TGTGCCAGCAGCCACCTCTACAGGGGATTGGGTCAAGAGACCCAGTACTTC	CASSHLYRGLGQETQYF	many	TRBV3-1	17	TRBJ2-5	TRBD1
TGTGCCAGCAGCGTCCCAGCCAGGGGCAATGAGCAGTTCTTC	CASSVPARGNEQFF	.	TRBV13	14	TRBJ2-1	.
TGTGCCAGCAGCTTAATAGAGGCTAACTATGGCTACACCTTC	CASSLIEANYGYTF	.	TRBV7-9	14	TRBJ1-2	.
TGCAGCGTAAGGACAGGGAGTGGCAATCAGCCCCAGCATTTT	CSVRTGSGNQPQHF	many	TRBV29-1	14	TRBJ1-5	TRBD1
TGTGCCAGCGAAAGGACAGGTGGATCCTACGAGCAGTACTTC	CASERTGGSYEQYF	many	TRBV6-1	14	TRBJ2-7	TRBD1
TGCAGTCCCAACGGGGGGCTATCCTACAATGAGCAGTTCTTC	CSPNGGLSYNEQFF	many	TRBV20-1	14	TRBJ2-1	.
TGTGCCAGCAGTGATCTCAAGGCGGCGGGAGTTAATGAGCAGTTCTTC	CASSDLKAAGVNEQFF	.	TRBV25-1	16	TRBJ2-1	TRBD2
TGTGCCAGCAGCGTAGCAGATATGAACACTGAAGCTTTCTTT	CASSVADMNTEAFF	.	TRBV9	14	TRBJ1-1	.